This TCR beta chain was found in a study of immune evolution from preneoplasia to lung adenocarcinoma. Study-wide points: Top clone share appeared to fall from AAH through AIS, MIA, adenocarcinoma.

H&E slides confirmed each diagnosis, reviewed by two pathologists independently. TCRdb's copy holds only in-frame clones and misses some; the assay was immunoSEQ multiplex PCR. The top ten hold 2.9% of the sample, which has roughly 8,800 clones, approximately 75% seen once. CDR3 length: 15 amino acids. Per germline, CDR1 SNHLY and CDR2 FYNNEI. The V end lost 6 bases, the J end lost 5 bases, and 20 bases lay between the germline ends. Turning to this clone: Its antigen is unknown.

The chain employs TRBV2 and TRBJ2-7; D unclear. The clonotype was recovered from a person between 70 and 80 years old with lung adenocarcinoma. The material sequenced was FFPE lung adenocarcinoma in situ tissue. CDR3 DNA: TGTGCCAGCAGGCCATACGGCAGTGGCGTGGACGAGCAGTACTTC. Translating gives CASRPYGSGVDEQYF.